Sequencing of this T cell receptor (beta chain) was carried out in a study of T cell changes during pregnancy in multiple sclerosis. In germline, CDR1 is SGHTA, CDR2 FQGNSA. The CDR3 runs 13 residues. Trimming stripped 4 bases from V and 9 bases from J, with 13 bases between. Method: immunoSEQ multiplex PCR; TCRdb's copy keeps in-frame clones and lacks some. The table lists 40,000 or so clones, 75% to 95% of them singletons. This TCR derives from a female donor with multiple sclerosis, enrolled in a pregnancy study. Material: CD8+ T cells from peripheral blood mononuclear cells, obtained after pregnancy. This rearrangement joins TRBV7-2 to TRBJ2-4; the D gene is possibly TRBD2 (6 bases). This CDR3 is CASSSGLDIIQYF. The DNA of the CDR3 is TGTGCCAGCAGCTCGGGACTCGACATCATTCAGTACTTC.